This passage covers 20 T cell receptor beta chains from one sample sequenced in a study of identical twins. TCRdb re-derived calls from the 5' RACE reads in MiXCR, one entry per CDR3 protein. The data contain approximately 210,000 distinct CDR3 sequences, about a tenth of them singletons. The sequencing input was memory (CD45RO+) T cells sorted from blood. The receptors stem from a woman under 30 in good health.

This clonotype was seen only a few times. The chain recombines TRBV27 with TRBJ2-5; TRBD2 is a possible D gene (5 bases). V gave up 4 bases and J gave up 10 bases, with 13 bases separating them. This CDR3 spans 12 amino acids. Germline V CDR1 and CDR2: MNHEY, SMNVEV (reference sequence). The CDR3 reads CASSSTVSGQYF. The CDR3, as DNA: TGTGCCAGCAGTTCCACAGTGAGCGGCCAGTACTTC.

The rearrangement links TRBV6-1 to TRBJ2-7, with TRBD2 matching over 7 bases. The V gene end was trimmed by 5 bases and the J gene end by 3 bases; junction bases not matched to a gene: 7. Germline V gives CDR1 MNHNS, CDR2 SASEGT. The CDR3 extends over 14 amino acids. This chain's CDR3 is CASSLGGGDYEQYF. DNA for the CDR3: TGTGCCAGCAGTCTCGGCGGGGGTGACTACGAGCAGTACTTC.

The gene calls are TRBV18 and TRBJ2-7; 8 bases agree with TRBD2. V shed 3 bases, J shed 6 bases, and the junction held 16 bases outside the gene matches. This CDR3 region has 17 residues. Germline V gene sequence: CDR1 KGHSH, CDR2 LQKENI. CDR3 region: CASSPLPFGAGEGEQYF. The DNA for the CDR3 is TGTGCCAGCTCACCGCTCCCCTTTGGAGCGGGAGAGGGCGAGCAGTACTTC.

This clonotype occurred a few times. The V and J genes are TRBV5-6 and TRBJ2-3; D is ambiguous. The CDR3 sequence is 12 residues long. Looked up from germline, CDR1 is SGHDT and CDR2 is YYEEEE. The germline V and J ends were trimmed by 0 bases and 7 bases, with 6 bases remaining between them. CDR3 amino acids: CASSLEGHTQYF. The CDR3 DNA follows: TGTGCCAGCAGCTTGGAGGGTCATACGCAGTATTTT.

The CDR3, as DNA: TGTGCCAGCAGCCGCCTAAGGGAGTCAGATGAGCAGTTCTTC. Translating gives CASSRLRESDEQFF. The V and J genes are TRBV7-2 and TRBJ2-1, with TRBD2 as a possible D gene (5 bases). CDR3 length equals 14 residues. Germline V CDR1 and CDR2: SGHTA, FQGNSA. V dropped 5 bases and J dropped 8 bases, with 16 bases sitting between them.

This clonotype has a count of ten or more. This chain links TRBV7-9 with TRBJ2-1; 11 bases line up with TRBD2. Germline values: CDR1 SEHNR, CDR2 FQNEAQ (reference sequence). The V segment lost 6 bases and the J segment 8 bases; nucleotides outside the gene matches: 6. This CDR3 region has 14 residues. CDR3: CASSVSGRGDEQFF. The CDR3 DNA is TGTGCCAGCAGTGTTAGCGGGAGGGGCGATGAGCAGTTCTTC.

This chain uses TRBV25-1 with TRBJ1-2; D remains unclear. The germline V gene encodes CDR1 MGHDK and CDR2 SYGVNS. The germline V and J ends were trimmed by 2 bases and 1 base, with 5 bases remaining between them. The CDR3 runs 13 residues. The CDR3 region is CASSENNNYGYTF. CDR3 DNA sequence: TGTGCCAGCAGTGAAAACAATAACTATGGCTACACCTTC.

V is TRBV7-9 and J is TRBJ2-7; TRBD1 matches 8 bases. Germline-derived CDR1 and CDR2 are SEHNR and FQNEAQ (reference sequence). This CDR3 spans 14 amino acids. V shed 5 bases and J 0 bases; nucleotides not matched to a gene: 3. The CDR3 protein is CASSPDRVSYEQYF. DNA for the CDR3: TGTGCCAGCAGCCCGGACAGGGTCTCCTACGAGCAGTACTTC.

This clonotype came up a few times. The chain is built from TRBV4-2 and TRBJ2-3; TRBD2 matches 10 bases. CDR1 and CDR2 (germline): LGHNA, YNFKEQ. This CDR3 has 16 amino acids. With 4 bases clipped from V and 5 bases from J, the junction kept 9 bases outside the gene matches. CDR3 DNA: TGTGCCAGCAGCCGCTTGAGCGGGGGGGATGGAGATACGCAGTATTTT. Encoded protein: CASSRLSGGDGDTQYF.

This clonotype was detected only a few times. The rearrangement links TRBV5-5 to TRBJ1-5; D unresolved. The CDR3 spans 15 residues. V gave up 4 bases and J gave up 0 bases, with 11 bases separating them. Per germline, CDR1 SGHKS and CDR2 YYEKEE (reference sequence). The CDR3 coding sequence is TGTGCCAGCAGCCCCGGTGGGCATAGCAATCAGCCCCAGCATTTT. This codes for CASSPGGHSNQPQHF.

This clonotype was counted a few times. The chain uses TRBV4-3 and TRBJ2-1; D is undetermined. Trimming stripped 3 bases from V and 4 bases from J, with 10 bases between. CDR3 size: 14 residues. The V gene's germline CDR1 is LGHNA and CDR2 YSLEER. This CDR3 reads CASSHSAGYNEQFF. Here the CDR3 DNA reads TGCGCCAGCAGCCATTCGGCAGGATACAATGAGCAGTTCTTC.

V and J are TRBV5-1 and TRBJ1-2, with 7 bases that match TRBD1. The germline V gene encodes CDR1 SGHRS and CDR2 YFSETQ. V trimming: 0 bases; J trimming: 8 bases; junction bases outside the gene matches: 10. The CDR3 is made up of 15 amino acids. CDR3 DNA sequence: TGCGCCAGCAGCTTGGAGGGGGCTGGCGCTGGAGGCTACACCTTC. It yields the protein CASSLEGAGAGGYTF.

This clonotype was detected a few times. This chain uses TRBV2 with TRBJ1-2, with no clear D. The CDR3 loop spans 15 amino acids. Germline assignment: CDR1 SNHLY and CDR2 FYNNEI. Deletions cut 4 bases from V and 4 bases from J, with 16 bases between. In nucleotides, the CDR3 is TGTGCCAGCAGTGCGGGAAGACAAGCCATCTATGGCTACACCTTC. Translation gives CASSAGRQAIYGYTF. Based on the CDR3 plus reference TRBV2 and TRBJ1-2, the full variable domain is EPEVTQTPSHQVTQMGQEVILRCVPISNHLYFYWYRQILGQKVEFLVSFYNNEISEKSEIFDDQFSVERPDGSNFTLKIRSTKLEDSAMYFCASSAGRQAIYGYTFGSGTRLTVV.

The chain is built from TRBV7-9 and TRBJ2-6, with no clear D. Trimming took 3 bases from V and 1 from J, leaving 13 bases between them. Germline V gives CDR1 SEHNR, CDR2 FQNEAQ (reference sequence). The CDR3 has 17 amino acids. The CDR3 sequence is CASSFGNSNSGANVLTF. For the CDR3, the DNA is TGTGCCAGCAGCTTTGGGAACTCAAATTCTGGGGCCAACGTCCTGACTTTC.

In its sample, this clonotype was seen many times. The chain couples TRBV7-2 to TRBJ2-7; 7 bases fit TRBD1. The CDR3 has 13 residues. From germline, CDR1 is SGHTA and CDR2 FQGNSA. V dropped 5 bases and J dropped 3; count of bases not matched to a gene: 4. The CDR3 region is CASSLGQIYEQYF. DNA of the CDR3: TGTGCCAGCAGCCTGGGACAGATCTACGAGCAGTACTTC.

This clonotype was seen only a few times. V is TRBV28 and J is TRBJ2-7; 9 bases are shared with TRBD1. CDR1 and CDR2 from the germline V gene are MDHEN and SYDVKM. The CDR3 is made up of 15 amino acids. The V segment lost 6 bases and the J segment 0 bases; nucleotides outside the gene matches: 6. In DNA form, the CDR3 reads TGTGCCAGCAGGGGGGGGACAGGGAGCTCCTACGAGCAGTACTTC. Translation gives CASRGGTGSSYEQYF. The whole variable domain, remainder taken from reference TRBV28 and TRBJ2-7, is DVKVTQSSRYLVKRTGEKVFLECVQDMDHENMFWYRQDPGLGLRLIYFSYDVKMKEKGDIPEGYSVSREKKERFSLILESASTNQTSMYLCASRGGTGSSYEQYFGPGTRLTVT.

This clonotype was counted only a few times. This sequence joins TRBV20-1 and TRBJ2-5, with TRBD2 identical over 8 bases. V dropped 0 bases and J dropped 1; count of bases not matched to a gene: 4. Germline CDR1 DFQATT, CDR2 SNEGSKA (reference sequence). There are 15 residues in the CDR3. The CDR3 reads CSARDPRGGQETQYF. In DNA form, the CDR3 reads TGCAGTGCTAGAGACCCACGGGGGGGCCAAGAGACCCAGTACTTC.

This rearrangement joins TRBV19 to TRBJ2-1; 9 bases agree with TRBD2. Germline V CDR1 and CDR2: LNHDA, SQIVND (reference sequence). CDR3 size: 15 residues. Unmatched junction bases numbered 7, after V lost 4 bases and J lost 6 bases. CDR3 loop: CASSRKAGGSNEQFF. The DNA for the CDR3 is TGTGCCAGTAGTAGGAAGGCGGGGGGGTCCAATGAGCAGTTCTTC.

This clonotype was detected a few times. The chain links TRBV6-1 to TRBJ2-1; a possible D gene is TRBD2 (6 bases). The CDR3 is made up of 14 amino acids. Germline CDR1 reads MNHNS; CDR2 reads SASEGT. Trimming stripped 7 bases from V and 3 bases from J, with 13 bases between. This CDR3 is CASKSGSLYNEQFF. CDR3 DNA: TGTGCCAGCAAATCCGGGAGCCTCTACAATGAGCAGTTCTTC.

The chain recombines TRBV7-8 with TRBJ2-7, with D possibly matching TRBD2 (6 bases). Germline V CDR1 and CDR2: SGHVS, FQNEAQ. V was shortened by 8 bases and J by 4 bases, with 12 bases between the two germline ends. The CDR3 loop spans 12 amino acids. The CDR3 protein is CASSYAGYEQYF. CDR3 DNA sequence: TGTGCCAGCTCCTACGCGGGATACGAGCAGTACTTC.